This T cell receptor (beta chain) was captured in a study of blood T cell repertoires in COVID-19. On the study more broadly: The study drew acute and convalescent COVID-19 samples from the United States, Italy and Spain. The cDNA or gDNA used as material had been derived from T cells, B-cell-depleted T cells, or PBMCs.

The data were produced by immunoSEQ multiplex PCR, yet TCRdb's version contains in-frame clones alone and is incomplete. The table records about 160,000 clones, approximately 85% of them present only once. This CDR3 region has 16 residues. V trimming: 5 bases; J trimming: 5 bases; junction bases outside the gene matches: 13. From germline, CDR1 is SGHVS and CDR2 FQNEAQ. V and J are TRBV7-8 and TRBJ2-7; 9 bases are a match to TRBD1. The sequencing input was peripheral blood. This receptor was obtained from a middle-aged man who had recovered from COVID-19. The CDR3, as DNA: TGTGCCAGCAGCAAAATCGGGACAGGGCTTCGGGACGAGCAGTACTTC. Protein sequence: CASSKIGTGLRDEQYF.